This T cell receptor beta chain appears in the sequencing data of a study of blood T cell repertoires in COVID-19. The CDR3 has 14 amino acids. V lost 1 base, J lost 4 bases, and 10 bases lay in between. The germline CDR1 and CDR2 sequences are MGHRA and YSYEKL. Profiling relied on immunoSEQ multiplex PCR, and the TCRdb table lists in-frame clones only, not all of them. The repertoire includes a few hundred thousand clones, approximately 82% of them detected once, and around 3.2% sits in the top ten. This clone was picked up one time. The sequence derives from a woman aged 18-35 years with acute or convalescent COVID-19. The rearrangement links TRBV4-1 to TRBJ1-2; no clear D. The sequenced material came from peripheral blood. CDR3 DNA: TGCGCCAGCAGCCAAGTGGGCCAGGCCTATGGCTACACCTTC. This encodes CASSQVGQAYGYTF.